A single sample is the source of the 28 T cell receptor beta chains below, sequenced in a study of identical twins. From the 5' RACE reads, TCRdb called clonotypes with MiXCR, one entry per CDR3 protein. The data show about 660,000 distinct CDR3 sequences, roughly 8% seen once. These data are also associated with another study on yellow fever vaccine responses in identical twins.

Input material: PBMCs. These receptors came from a young woman in good health.

V and J are TRBV6-4 and TRBJ1-3; the D is unclear. Germline values: CDR1 MRHNA, CDR2 SNTAGT. CDR3 length: 14 amino acids. V lost 7 bases and J lost 0, with 10 bases in between. The CDR3 is CASTGPSSGNTIYF. CDR3 sequence (DNA): TGTGCCAGCACCGGACCGAGCTCTGGAAACACCATATATTTT.

The chain couples TRBV7-9 to TRBJ2-5; no reliable D call. The germline V gene has CDR1 SEHNR and CDR2 FQNEAQ (reference sequence). The V end lost 5 bases, the J end lost 1 base, and 8 bases lay between the germline ends. The CDR3 runs 13 residues. The DNA of the CDR3 is TGTGCCAGCAGCGGACCAGGCCAAGAGACCCAGTACTTC. It encodes CASSGPGQETQYF.

J is TRBJ2-6 and V is TRBV7-3, with 12 bases matching TRBD1. Unmatched junction bases numbered 3, after V lost 6 bases and J lost 0 bases. The CDR3 has 17 amino acids. Germline V gene lookup returns CDR1 SGHTA and CDR2 FQGTGA. The DNA of the CDR3 is TGTGCCAGCAGATCGGGACAGGGGGCCTCTGGGGCCAACGTCCTGACTTTC. This sequence encodes CASRSGQGASGANVLTF. The full variable domain, rest sourced from reference TRBV7-3 and TRBJ2-6, is GAGVSQTPSNKVTEKGKYVELRCDPISGHTALYWYRQSLGQGPEFLIYFQGTGAADDSGLPNDRFFAVRPEGSVSTLKIQRTERGDSAVYLCASRSGQGASGANVLTFGAGSRLTVL.

The sample holds a few counts of this clonotype. J is TRBJ1-4 and V is TRBV12-3 or TRBV12-4, with D unresolved. The length of the CDR3 is 13 residues. The V gene lost 5 bases and the J gene lost 6 bases, with 10 bases spanning the gap. CDR3 region: CASSTGEDEKLFF. The DNA for the CDR3 is TGTGCCAGCAGTACCGGCGAAGATGAAAAACTGTTTTTT.

This clonotype showed up many times. V is TRBV29-1 and J is TRBJ2-1; D unclear. Trimming stripped 5 bases from V and 10 bases from J, with 12 bases between. The CDR3 covers 11 residues. Germline V gene data show CDR1 as SQVTM and CDR2 as ANQGSEA. The CDR3 is CSVREVWEQFF. Written as DNA, the CDR3 is TGCAGCGTTAGGGAAGTCTGGGAGCAGTTCTTC.

There are a few counts of this clonotype. The CDR3 bases are TGTGCCAGCAGCTTCTTCGGGACAGGGGGCTTCGCAGATACGCAGTATTTT. Its protein product is CASSFFGTGGFADTQYF. This sequence joins TRBV7-2 and TRBJ2-3; TRBD1 matches 12 bases. Per the germline V gene, CDR1 is SGHTA and CDR2 is FQGNSA. With 3 bases clipped from V and 4 bases from J, the junction kept 8 bases outside the gene matches. The CDR3 has 17 residues.

The chain couples TRBV29-1 to TRBJ2-7; 12 bases fit TRBD1. V was pared by 1 base and J by 3 bases, with 4 bases of the junction left unmatched. In germline, CDR1 is SQVTM, CDR2 ANQGSEA. The CDR3 totals 15 residues. This CDR3 reads CSVEGRDRGLYEQYF. CDR3 bases: TGCAGCGTTGAAGGCCGGGACAGGGGGCTCTACGAGCAGTACTTC.

The chain links TRBV7-8 to TRBJ2-3, with 9 bases that match TRBD2. CDR1 and CDR2 from the germline V gene are SGHVS and FQNEAQ. This CDR3 is built from 18 residues. With V trimmed by 1 base and J by 1 base, 9 bases remained unmatched. The CDR3 nucleotides are TGTGCCAGCAGCTTAGGTGGTAGCGGGGGATTTGGCACAGATACGCAGTATTTT. Its translation is CASSLGGSGGFGTDTQYF.

This clonotype appeared many times. V gene TRBV29-1 combines with J gene TRBJ2-1; 10 bases line up with TRBD2. CDR3 length: 17 amino acids. Germline assignment: CDR1 SQVTM and CDR2 ANQGSEA. Trimming cost V 6 bases and J 0 bases; bases outside gene matches: 11. CDR3 in DNA: TGCAGCGTCGACCCCATAACTAGCGGGATCTCCTACAATGAGCAGTTCTTC. Protein: CSVDPITSGISYNEQFF.

CDR3 DNA: TGTGCCAGCAGCTGGGGAGAGACTGAAGCTTTCTTT. This gives the protein CASSWGETEAFF. The chain links TRBV6-6 to TRBJ1-1; D uncertain. V shed 6 bases and J shed 5 bases, with 10 bases lying between them. CDR3 length: 12 amino acids. CDR1 and CDR2 from the germline V gene are MNHNY and SVGAGI (reference sequence).

This clonotype has a single count. V gene TRBV20-1 combines with J gene TRBJ2-1; TRBD1 matches 7 bases. From germline, CDR1 is DFQATT and CDR2 SNEGSKA (reference sequence). Trimming at V came to 3 bases and at J to 4 bases, leaving 9 bases not matched to a gene. The CDR3 covers 15 residues. The CDR3 DNA follows: TGCAGTGCTAGCGAAGACAGGGTCCTTTACAATGAGCAGTTCTTC. Its protein is CSASEDRVLYNEQFF.

This clonotype has more than one count but fewer than ten. In nucleotides, the CDR3 is TGTGCCAGCAGCTTGAGCATAGGGACACTACTCGCAGATACGCAGTATTTT. It codes for CASSLSIGTLLADTQYF. The rearrangement links TRBV7-9 to TRBJ2-3; perhaps TRBD1 as D (6 bases). Germline lookup yields CDR1 SEHNR and CDR2 FQNEAQ (reference sequence). Trimming took 3 bases from V and 4 from J, leaving 20 bases between them. The CDR3 is 17 amino acids.

This clonotype was recorded a few times. The chain recombines TRBV7-9 with TRBJ2-7, with D possibly being TRBD1 (6 bases). The CDR3 loop spans 14 amino acids. The V and J ends lost 3 bases and 5 bases respectively, with 14 bases between them. Germline CDR1 SEHNR, CDR2 FQNEAQ (reference sequence). Here the CDR3 reads CASSFVGRGNEQYF. CDR3 DNA: TGTGCCAGCAGCTTTGTGGGCAGGGGAAACGAGCAGTACTTC.

In this sample, this clonotype turned up a few times. V usage is TRBV20-1 and J usage is TRBJ2-6; D unresolved. V lost 3 bases to trimming and J lost 4 bases, with 4 bases between them. Germline CDR1 is DFQATT and CDR2 is SNEGSKA (reference sequence). This CDR3 contains 12 residues. CDR3 bases: TGCAGTGCTAGGGGGGGGGCCAACGTCCTGACTTTC. It specifies CSARGGANVLTF.

This clonotype was detected many times. This chain joins TRBV5-1 and TRBJ2-2, with a tentative D call TRBD1 (6 bases). Trimming took off 2 bases at V and 3 bases at J, with 11 bases between the two ends. The CDR3 totals 15 residues. Germline values: CDR1 SGHRS, CDR2 YFSETQ. The CDR3 DNA sequence: TGCGCCAGCAGCTTCCCAGGGGTAGACACCGGGGAGCTGTTTTTT. As protein: CASSFPGVDTGELFF.

This clonotype was seen a few times. The chain couples TRBV18 to TRBJ2-3; D uncertain. The germline V gene encodes CDR1 KGHSH and CDR2 LQKENI. The CDR3 has 14 residues. Trimming took off 0 bases at V and 4 bases at J, with 8 bases between the two ends. The CDR3 region is CASSPPAAPDTQYF. The CDR3 DNA is TGTGCCAGCTCACCACCCGCGGCCCCAGATACGCAGTATTTT. The full variable domain, with the rest looked up from reference TRBV18 and TRBJ2-3, is NAGVMQNPRHLVRRRGQEARLRCSPMKGHSHVYWYRQLPEEGLKFMVYLQKENIIDESGMPKERFSAEFPKEGPSILRIQQVVRGDSAAYFCASSPPAAPDTQYFGPGTRLTVL.

This clonotype was seen once. The V gene is TRBV11-2, the J gene TRBJ2-5, with 8 bases that match TRBD1. The J segment lost 5 bases and the V segment lost 0 bases, leaving 5 bases of the junction unmatched. Germline CDR1 and CDR2: SGHAT and FQNNGV. This CDR3 is 15 amino acids long. CDR3 bases: TGTGCCAGCAGCTTAGATTCAGGGGGCCCGGAGACCCAGTACTTC. This encodes CASSLDSGGPETQYF.

This clonotype was recorded at least ten times. The chain employs TRBV6-5 and TRBJ2-1, with D perhaps TRBD2 (6 bases). CDR1 and CDR2 from the germline V gene are MNHEY and SVGAGI. CDR3 length equals 14 residues. With 4 bases removed from V and 5 bases from J, the gap between germline ends came to 12 bases. The CDR3: CASSSPGGNNEQFF. Written as DNA, the CDR3 is TGTGCCAGCAGTTCACCTGGAGGGAACAATGAGCAGTTCTTC.

This clonotype has more than one count but fewer than ten. This chain connects TRBV4-3 to TRBJ2-7, with D perhaps TRBD1 or TRBD2 (6 bases each). Germline V gene sequence: CDR1 LGHNA, CDR2 YSLEER. The V gene lost 0 bases and the J gene lost 6 bases, with 15 bases spanning the gap. There are 15 residues in the CDR3. CDR3 in amino acids: CASSQESGALGEQYF. The CDR3 DNA is TGCGCCAGCAGCCAAGAATCGGGGGCGCTAGGCGAGCAGTACTTC.

This clonotype was recorded many times. The chain uses TRBV5-1 and TRBJ2-7, with D possibly TRBD1 on 7 matching bases. Trimming took 4 bases from V and 3 from J, leaving 17 bases between them. Germline V gene data show CDR1 as SGHRS and CDR2 as YFSETQ. The CDR3 length is 15 residues. CDR3 nucleotides: TGCGCCAGCAGCATGGCGGGACAGAGCTTCTACGAGCAGTACTTC. Encoded protein: CASSMAGQSFYEQYF.

This clonotype was seen a few times. The J gene is TRBJ2-3, the V gene TRBV25-1; D call uncertain. The CDR3 sequence is 13 residues long. Trimming pared 5 bases from V and 6 bases from J, leaving 12 bases between. Germline CDR1 is MGHDK and CDR2 is SYGVNS. CDR3 nucleotides: TGTGCCAGCAGTCCAACCCCCGGGGATACGCAGTATTTT. Its translation: CASSPTPGDTQYF.

This clonotype has a handful of counts. The CDR3 protein is CASSQDAGLAGEGYNEQFF. DNA of the CDR3: TGCGCCAGCAGCCAAGATGCGGGACTAGCGGGGGAGGGTTACAATGAGCAGTTCTTC. J is TRBJ2-1 and V is TRBV4-3, with 14 bases aligning to TRBD2. Germline V lookup: CDR1 LGHNA, CDR2 YSLEER. V dropped 0 bases and J dropped 4; count of bases not matched to a gene: 8. This CDR3 spans 19 amino acids.

The table lists this clonotype with a few counts. The rearrangement uses TRBV6-2 or TRBV6-3 and TRBJ2-1; possibly TRBD1 for D (6 bases). The CDR3 loop spans 15 amino acids. Trimming removed 7 bases at V and 4 bases at J, with 17 bases between. Germline V gene data show CDR1 as MNHEY and CDR2 as SVGEGT. DNA of the CDR3: TGTGCCAGCACCCAACAGGGCGGTCGATACAATGAGCAGTTCTTC. Protein product: CASTQQGGRYNEQFF.

Here the CDR3 reads CATSRDLRDRGSPLHF. Here the CDR3 DNA reads TGTGCCACCAGCAGAGATTTGAGGGACAGGGGGTCACCCCTCCACTTT. V and J are TRBV15 and TRBJ1-6; TRBD1 matches at 11 bases. The CDR3 consists of 16 residues. Germline CDR1 LNHNV, CDR2 YYDKDF (reference sequence). V shed 0 bases and J 10 bases; nucleotides not matched to a gene: 5.

The chain links TRBV5-6 to TRBJ2-3; 8 nucleotides agree with TRBD2. The trim removed 0 bases at V and 2 bases at J, leaving 2 bases unmatched. This CDR3 has 15 residues. Germline V gives CDR1 SGHDT, CDR2 YYEEEE. CDR3 DNA sequence: TGTGCCAGCAGCTTGGACGGGGGGGTCACAGATACGCAGTATTTT. Protein sequence: CASSLDGGVTDTQYF.

This clonotype was seen more than once but under ten times. V usage is TRBV7-9 and J usage is TRBJ2-6; D gene unclear. The CDR3 has 16 residues. V lost 5 bases and J lost 4, with 15 bases in between. Germline V gives CDR1 SEHNR, CDR2 FQNEAQ (reference sequence). The CDR3 bases are TGTGCCAGCAGCGAAAACCGGGTGTCCGGGGCCAACGTCCTGACTTTC. Its translation is CASSENRVSGANVLTF.

V usage is TRBV6-5 and J usage is TRBJ2-1; 9 bases fit TRBD2. The CDR3 is 15 residues long. With 2 bases clipped from V and 7 bases from J, the junction kept 6 bases outside the gene matches. The germline CDR1 and CDR2 sequences are MNHEY and SVGAGI. The DNA for the CDR3 is TGTGCCAGCAGTTACCCAGGGACTAGCTGGAATGAGCAGTTCTTC. This sequence encodes CASSYPGTSWNEQFF.

The V and J genes are TRBV10-3 and TRBJ2-1, with 8 bases fitting TRBD2. The CDR3 is made up of 12 amino acids. Germline assignment: CDR1 ENHRY and CDR2 SYGVKD. V gave up 3 bases and J gave up 8 bases; unmatched junction bases: 0. The CDR3: CAISEAGDEQFF. DNA of the CDR3: TGTGCCATCAGTGAAGCGGGGGATGAGCAGTTCTTC.